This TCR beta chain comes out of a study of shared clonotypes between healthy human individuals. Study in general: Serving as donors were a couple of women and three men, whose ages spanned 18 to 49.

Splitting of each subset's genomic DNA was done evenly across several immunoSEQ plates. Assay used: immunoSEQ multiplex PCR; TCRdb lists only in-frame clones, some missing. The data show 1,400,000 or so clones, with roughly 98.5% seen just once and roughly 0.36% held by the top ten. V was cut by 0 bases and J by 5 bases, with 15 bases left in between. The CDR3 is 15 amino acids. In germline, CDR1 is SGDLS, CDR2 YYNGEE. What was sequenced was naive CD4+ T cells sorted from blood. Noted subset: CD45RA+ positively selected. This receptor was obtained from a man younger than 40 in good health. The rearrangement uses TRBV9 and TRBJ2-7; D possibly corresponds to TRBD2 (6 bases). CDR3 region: CASSVAAVRRDEQYF. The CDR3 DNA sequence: TGTGCCAGCAGCGTAGCGGCGGTGAGGAGGGACGAGCAGTACTTC.